Following are 19 T cell receptor beta chains from one sample sequenced in a study of T cell responses to AZD1222 COVID-19 vaccine. Assay used: immunoSEQ multiplex PCR; TCRdb lists only in-frame clones, some missing. The sample carries around 100,000 clones, 87% recorded once. This material consisted of peripheral blood, taken on day 0 of AZD1222 vaccination. All receptors derive from an adult in good health.

The chain combines TRBV30 with TRBJ1-3; 8 bases are shared with TRBD1. The J segment lost 0 bases and the V segment lost 8 bases, leaving 3 bases of the junction unmatched. Germline V CDR1 and CDR2: GTSNPN, SVGIG (reference sequence). This CDR3 spans 13 amino acids. The chain's CDR3 is CARQGSSGNTIYF. The DNA for the CDR3 is TGTGCCAGACAGGGGAGCTCTGGAAACACCATATATTTT. Using reference TRBV30 and TRBJ1-3 for the parts outside the CDR3, the full variable domain is SQTIHQWPATLVQPVGSPLSLECTVEGTSNPNLYWYRQAAGRGLQLLFYSVGIGQISSEVPQNLSASRPQDRQFILSSKKLLLSDSGFYLCARQGSSGNTIYFGEGSWLTVV.

The rearrangement links TRBV18 to TRBJ1-5; the D gene is possibly TRBD1 (6 bases). CDR1 is KGHSH and CDR2 is LQKENI in the germline V gene. The length of the CDR3 is 17 residues. V lost 6 bases and J 0 bases, leaving 18 bases between the germline ends. The CDR3 sequence is CASSLSAGGLSNQPQHF. For the CDR3, the DNA is TGTGCCAGCTCCCTTTCGGCGGGGGGGCTTAGCAATCAGCCCCAGCATTTT.

The chain joins TRBV28 to TRBJ1-5, with D hard to call. Germline V gene data show CDR1 as MDHEN and CDR2 as SYDVKM. The CDR3 length is 12 residues. V lost 8 bases and J lost 1, with 6 bases in between. CDR3 nucleotide sequence: TGTGCCAGCCGGCGAAGCAATCAGCCCCAGCATTTT. Protein product: CASRRSNQPQHF.

The chain recombines TRBV5-1 with TRBJ2-7; 7 nucleotides align to TRBD1. Germline V gene lookup returns CDR1 SGHRS and CDR2 YFSETQ. V lost 5 bases to trimming and J lost 1 base; unmatched junction nucleotides: 9. This CDR3 spans 15 amino acids. The CDR3 loop is CASRPDRTGSYEQYF. The CDR3 nucleotides read TGCGCCAGCAGACCGGACAGGACAGGTTCCTACGAGCAGTACTTC.

The gene calls are TRBV28 and TRBJ1-2; the D is unclear. Germline values: CDR1 MDHEN, CDR2 SYDVKM. The CDR3 length is 15 residues. Trimming shortened V by 4 bases and J by 2 bases, and 14 bases separated the two germline ends. The CDR3: CASSSFKGRNYGYTF. The CDR3 DNA reads TGTGCCAGCAGTTCGTTCAAGGGCAGAAACTATGGCTACACCTTC.

The chain carries TRBV6-5 and TRBJ2-7; D is unresolved. Germline CDR1 and CDR2: MNHEY and SVGAGI. V was shortened by 2 bases and J by 0 bases, with 11 bases between the two germline ends. CDR3 size: 15 residues. DNA for the CDR3: TGTGCCAGCAGTTACGAACGTTATAACTCCTACGAGCAGTACTTC. Translated, it gives CASSYERYNSYEQYF.

V is TRBV27 and J is TRBJ2-3; D is unclear. The CDR3 loop spans 15 amino acids. With 5 bases removed from V and 0 bases from J, the gap between germline ends came to 12 bases. Germline V gene sequence: CDR1 MNHEY, CDR2 SMNVEV (reference sequence). CDR3 coding DNA: TGTGCCAGCAGTGAGGTGGTCTTGAGCACAGATACGCAGTATTTT. Its translation is CASSEVVLSTDTQYF.

The J gene is TRBJ2-3, the V gene TRBV7-3, with 11 positions matching TRBD2. The V segment lost 5 bases and the J segment 5 bases; nucleotides outside the gene matches: 9. CDR3 length equals 16 residues. Germline loops: CDR1 SGHTA, CDR2 FQGTGA. The CDR3 region has the DNA TGTGCCAGCAGCGATCCGACTAGCGGGGTGGGAGATACGCAGTATTTT. It encodes CASSDPTSGVGDTQYF. The full variable domain, completed using reference TRBV7-3 and TRBJ2-3, is GAGVSQTPSNKVTEKGKYVELRCDPISGHTALYWYRQSLGQGPEFLIYFQGTGAADDSGLPNDRFFAVRPEGSVSTLKIQRTERGDSAVYLCASSDPTSGVGDTQYFGPGTRLTVL.

J is TRBJ2-4 and V is TRBV15; TRBD1 aligns across 8 bases. V dropped 3 bases and J dropped 6; count of bases not matched to a gene: 7. Germline V CDR1 and CDR2: LNHNV, YYDKDF (reference sequence). The CDR3 contains 15 residues. CDR3 sequence reads: CATSRGQGAANIQYF. DNA of the CDR3: TGTGCCACCAGCAGGGGCCAGGGGGCAGCAAACATTCAGTACTTC.

The chain recombines TRBV9 with TRBJ2-7; TRBD2 matches 16 bases. In germline, CDR1 is SGDLS, CDR2 YYNGEE. The CDR3 is 18 residues long. Germline trimming cut 4 bases from V and 1 base from J; bases unmatched to any gene: 8. The CDR3 here is CASSPQMGLAGGSYEQYF. CDR3 in DNA: TGTGCCAGCAGCCCTCAAATGGGACTAGCGGGAGGGTCCTACGAGCAGTACTTC. Drawing the rest from reference TRBV9 and TRBJ2-7, the complete variable domain is DSGVTQTPKHLITATGQRVTLRCSPRSGDLSVYWYQQSLDQGLQFLIQYYNGEERAKGNILERFSAQQFPDLHSELNLSSLELGDSALYFCASSPQMGLAGGSYEQYFGPGTRLTVT.

The chain couples TRBV7-2 to TRBJ2-2, with D maybe TRBD1 (5 bases). Germline V gene lookup returns CDR1 SGHTA and CDR2 FQGNSA. The germline V and J ends were trimmed by 5 bases and 1 base, with 8 bases remaining between them. The CDR3 is made up of 14 amino acids. The CDR3 spells CASSPQGNTGELFF. The CDR3 region has the DNA TGTGCCAGCAGCCCGCAGGGGAACACCGGGGAGCTGTTTTTT.

The rearrangement uses TRBV6-5 and TRBJ2-1, with a possible D match to TRBD1 (5 bases). This CDR3 spans 12 amino acids. Germline V gene sequence: CDR1 MNHEY, CDR2 SVGAGI. The V and J ends lost 5 bases and 6 bases respectively, with 8 bases between them. CDR3 protein: CASSPQGNEQFF. CDR3 bases: TGTGCCAGCAGTCCCCAGGGCAATGAGCAGTTCTTC.

V is TRBV4-1 and J is TRBJ1-1, with 9 bases fitting TRBD1. The germline V gene has CDR1 MGHRA and CDR2 YSYEKL. The junction had 17 bases not matched to a gene; V was cut back by 2 bases and J by 4 bases. The CDR3 has 19 amino acids. CDR3 loop: CASSQLRARGQGLLTEAFF. CDR3 bases: TGCGCCAGCAGCCAACTCAGAGCCCGAGGACAGGGGCTGCTCACTGAAGCTTTCTTT.

The V gene is TRBV10-3, the J gene TRBJ2-7; perhaps D is TRBD1 or TRBD2 (5 bases each). The CDR3 runs to 15 residues. Trimming removed 0 bases from V and 0 bases from J, with 9 bases in between. The germline CDR1 and CDR2 sequences are ENHRY and SYGVKD. The CDR3 DNA reads as TGTGCCATCAGTGAGTCCGGGGACCCCTCCTACGAGCAGTACTTC. Protein product: CAISESGDPSYEQYF.

The chain has TRBV7-8 and TRBJ1-5; the D is unclear. Germline lookup yields CDR1 SGHVS and CDR2 FQNEAQ. This CDR3 is 13 amino acids long. V shed 1 base and J shed 3 bases, with 4 bases lying between them. The CDR3 sequence: CASSLDNNQPQHF. The DNA for the CDR3 is TGTGCCAGCAGCTTAGACAACAATCAGCCCCAGCATTTT.

This sequence joins TRBV29-1 and TRBJ1-1, with TRBD1 matching 10 bases. The germline CDR1 and CDR2 sequences are SQVTM and ANQGSEA. The CDR3 totals 13 residues. V was pared by 3 bases and J by 5 bases, with 3 bases of the junction left unmatched. CDR3 region: CSVEPGQGTEAFF. DNA for the CDR3: TGCAGCGTTGAGCCGGGACAGGGGACTGAAGCTTTCTTT.

V usage is TRBV2 and J usage is TRBJ1-5; no definite D call. The CDR3 covers 15 residues. Germline V gene lookup returns CDR1 SNHLY and CDR2 FYNNEI. V shed 7 bases and J shed 2 bases, with 15 bases lying between them. The CDR3 bases are TGTGCCAGCACGGCGCGGGCCGAGGGCAATCAGCCCCAGCATTTT. Translation: CASTARAEGNQPQHF.

This chain connects TRBV27 to TRBJ2-1, with TRBD2 identical over 10 bases. Germline CDR1 reads MNHEY; CDR2 reads SMNVEV (reference sequence). This CDR3 region has 14 residues. Trimming at V came to 4 bases and at J to 8 bases, leaving 5 bases not matched to a gene. The CDR3 loop reads CASSWRAGGDEQFF. As DNA, the CDR3 is TGTGCCAGCAGTTGGCGAGCGGGAGGGGATGAGCAGTTCTTC.

V is TRBV30 and J is TRBJ2-5; no clear D. The J call may be in error: the DNA end matches TRBJ2-7 better. This CDR3 is 14 amino acids long. Germline CDR1 GTSNPN, CDR2 SVGIG (reference sequence). CDR3 nucleotide sequence: TGTGCCTGGAGTGTACTTCAGAACTCCTACGAGCAGTACTTC. It is translated as CAWSVLQNSYEQYF.